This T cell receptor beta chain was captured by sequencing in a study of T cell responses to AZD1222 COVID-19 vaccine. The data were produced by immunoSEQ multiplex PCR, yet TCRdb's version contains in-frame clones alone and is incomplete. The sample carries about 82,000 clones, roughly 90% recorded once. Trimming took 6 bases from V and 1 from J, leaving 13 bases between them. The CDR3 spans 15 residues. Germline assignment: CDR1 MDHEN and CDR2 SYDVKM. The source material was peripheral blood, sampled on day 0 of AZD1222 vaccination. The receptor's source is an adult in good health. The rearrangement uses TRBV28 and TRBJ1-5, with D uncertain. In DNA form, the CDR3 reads TGTGCCAGCAGCCGCCCAAAACTGAGCAATCAGCCCCAGCATTTT. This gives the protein CASSRPKLSNQPQHF.